This paragraph reports one T cell receptor (beta chain). One end of the junction does not line up with germline, which may come from a read error. Healthy and HIV-negative, the adult donors had no recent acute infections or vaccinations. The sample belongs to a study of shared clonotypes between healthy human individuals. Germline loops: CDR1 SGHRS, CDR2 YFSETQ. The CDR3 covers 15 residues. The run depth of the assay was deep. When replicate PCRs were run on sorted subsets, they used 200 to 250 ng DNA, tens of thousands of T cell genomes. Profiling relied on immunoSEQ multiplex PCR, and the TCRdb table lists in-frame clones only, not all of them. This table holds millions of clones, 85% to 95% found once.

The genes are TRBV5-1 and TRBJ2-3; 13 bases agree with TRBD2. Sequencing was done on a sample of naive CD4+ T cells from PBMCs. The subset here: CD45RA+ positively selected. This sequence was found in a man between 18 and 29 years old in good health. Some clones in this sample may be carry-over from other donors' samples. The chain's CDR3 is CASSKTSGRPDTQYF. The DNA of the CDR3 is TGTGCCAGCAGCAAGACTAGCGGGAGGCCAGATACGCAGTATTTT. Variable domain in full (rest from reference TRBV5-1 and TRBJ2-3): KAGVTQTPRYLIKTRGQQVTLSCSPISGHRSVSWYQQTPGQGLQFLFEYFSETQRNKGNFPGRFSGRQFSNSRSEMNVSTLELGDSALYLCASSKTSGRPDTQYFGPGTRLTVL.